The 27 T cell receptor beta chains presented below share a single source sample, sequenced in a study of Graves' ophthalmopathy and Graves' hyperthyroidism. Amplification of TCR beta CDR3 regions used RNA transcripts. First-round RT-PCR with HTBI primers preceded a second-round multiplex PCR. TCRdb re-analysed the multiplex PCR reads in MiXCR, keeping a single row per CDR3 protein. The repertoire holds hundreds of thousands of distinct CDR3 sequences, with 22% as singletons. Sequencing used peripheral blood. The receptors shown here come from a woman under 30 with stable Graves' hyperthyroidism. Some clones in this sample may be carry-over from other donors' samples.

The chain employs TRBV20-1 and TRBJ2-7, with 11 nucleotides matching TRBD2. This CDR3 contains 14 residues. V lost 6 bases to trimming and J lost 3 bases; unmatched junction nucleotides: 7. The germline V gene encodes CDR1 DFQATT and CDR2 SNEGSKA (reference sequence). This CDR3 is CSAIPGLADYEQYF. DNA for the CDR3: TGCAGTGCGATTCCGGGACTAGCGGACTACGAGCAGTACTTC.

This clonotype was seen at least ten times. CDR3 amino acids: CASSLATSGSEQYF. The CDR3, as DNA: TGTGCCAGCAGTTTAGCCACTAGCGGGAGCGAGCAGTACTTC. The chain carries TRBV12-3 or TRBV12-4 and TRBJ2-7; 11 bases line up with TRBD2. The CDR3 contains 14 residues. V trimming: 0 bases; J trimming: 6 bases; junction bases outside the gene matches: 1.

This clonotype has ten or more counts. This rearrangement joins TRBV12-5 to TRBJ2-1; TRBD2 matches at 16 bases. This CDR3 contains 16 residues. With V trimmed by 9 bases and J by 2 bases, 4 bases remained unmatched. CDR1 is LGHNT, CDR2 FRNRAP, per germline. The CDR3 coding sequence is TGTGCTAGCACCGGGACTAGCGGGGGGGCCTACAATGAGCAGTTCTTC. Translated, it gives CASTGTSGGAYNEQFF. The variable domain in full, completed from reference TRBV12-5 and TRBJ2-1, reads DARVTQTPRHKVTEMGQEVTMRCQPILGHNTVFWYRQTMMQGLELLAYFRNRAPLDDSGMPKDRFSAEMPDATLATLKIQPSEPRDSAVYFCASTGTSGGAYNEQFFGPGTRLTVL.

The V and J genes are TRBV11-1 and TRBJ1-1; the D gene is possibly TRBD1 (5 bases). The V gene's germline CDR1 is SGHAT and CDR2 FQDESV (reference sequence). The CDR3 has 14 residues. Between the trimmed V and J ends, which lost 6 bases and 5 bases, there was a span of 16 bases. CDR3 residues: CASRPLRVTTEAFF. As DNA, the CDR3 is TGTGCCAGCAGACCCCTCAGGGTTACGACTGAAGCTTTCTTT.

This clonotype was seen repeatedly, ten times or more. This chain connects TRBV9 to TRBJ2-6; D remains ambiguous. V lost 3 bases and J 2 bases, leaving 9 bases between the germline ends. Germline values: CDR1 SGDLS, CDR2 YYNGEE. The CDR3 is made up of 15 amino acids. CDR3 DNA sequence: TGTGCCAGCAGCGCCTACAGTACTGGGGCCAACGTCCTGACTTTC. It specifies CASSAYSTGANVLTF.

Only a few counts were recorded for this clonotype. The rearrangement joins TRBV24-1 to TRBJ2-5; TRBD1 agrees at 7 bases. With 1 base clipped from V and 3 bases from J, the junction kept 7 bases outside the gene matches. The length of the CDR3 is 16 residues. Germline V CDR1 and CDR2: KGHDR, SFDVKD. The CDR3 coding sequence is TGTGCCACCAGTGATTTCTACGGAACAGGGGAAGAGACCCAGTACTTC. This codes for CATSDFYGTGEETQYF.

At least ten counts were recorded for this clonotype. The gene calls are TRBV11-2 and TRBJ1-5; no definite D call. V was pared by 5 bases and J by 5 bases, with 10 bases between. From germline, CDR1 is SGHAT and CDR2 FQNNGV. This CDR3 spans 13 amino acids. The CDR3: CASSLMGYQPQHF. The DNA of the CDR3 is TGTGCCAGCAGCCTAATGGGGTATCAGCCCCAGCATTTT.

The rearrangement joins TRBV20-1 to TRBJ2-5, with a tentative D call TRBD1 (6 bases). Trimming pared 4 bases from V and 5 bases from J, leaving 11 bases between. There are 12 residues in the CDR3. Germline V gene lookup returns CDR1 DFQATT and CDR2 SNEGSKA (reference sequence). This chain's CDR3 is CSAKKGVETQYF. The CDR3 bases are TGCAGTGCTAAAAAGGGGGTTGAGACCCAGTACTTC.

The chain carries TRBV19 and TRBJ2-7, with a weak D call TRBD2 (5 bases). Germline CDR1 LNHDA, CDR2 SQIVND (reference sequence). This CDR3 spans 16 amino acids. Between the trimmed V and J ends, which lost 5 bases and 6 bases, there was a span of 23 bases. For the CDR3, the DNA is TGTGCCAGTAGTCGGGCAGCCTTTGAGGGATCTCGCGAGCAGTACTTC. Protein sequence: CASSRAAFEGSREQYF.

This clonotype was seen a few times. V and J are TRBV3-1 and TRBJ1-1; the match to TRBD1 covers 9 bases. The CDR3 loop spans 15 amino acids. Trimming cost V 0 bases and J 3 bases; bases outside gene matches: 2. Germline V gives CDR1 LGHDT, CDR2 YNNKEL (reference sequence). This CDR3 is CASSQEDRGHTEAFF. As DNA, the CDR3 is TGTGCCAGCAGCCAAGAGGACAGGGGTCACACTGAAGCTTTCTTT.

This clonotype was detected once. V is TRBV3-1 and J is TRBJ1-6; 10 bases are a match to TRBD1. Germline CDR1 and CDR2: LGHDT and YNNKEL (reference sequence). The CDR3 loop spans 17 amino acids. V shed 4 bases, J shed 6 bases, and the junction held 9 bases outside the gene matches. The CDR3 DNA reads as TGTGCCAGCAGCCCTCAGGACAGGGGGACCTTTAATTCACCCCTCCACTTT. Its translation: CASSPQDRGTFNSPLHF.

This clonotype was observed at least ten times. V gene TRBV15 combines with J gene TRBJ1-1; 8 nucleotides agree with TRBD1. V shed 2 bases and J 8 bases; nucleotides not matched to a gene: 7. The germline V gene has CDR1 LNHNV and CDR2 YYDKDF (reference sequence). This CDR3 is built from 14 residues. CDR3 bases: TGTGCCACCAGCAGATCGGGTCAGGGGGCGGAAGCTTTCTTT. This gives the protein CATSRSGQGAEAFF.

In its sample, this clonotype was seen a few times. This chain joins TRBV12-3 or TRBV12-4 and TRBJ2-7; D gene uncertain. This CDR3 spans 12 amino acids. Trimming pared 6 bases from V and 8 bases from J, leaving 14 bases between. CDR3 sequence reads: CASSHWVWQQYF. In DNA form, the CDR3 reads TGTGCCAGCAGCCACTGGGTTTGGCAGCAGTACTTC.

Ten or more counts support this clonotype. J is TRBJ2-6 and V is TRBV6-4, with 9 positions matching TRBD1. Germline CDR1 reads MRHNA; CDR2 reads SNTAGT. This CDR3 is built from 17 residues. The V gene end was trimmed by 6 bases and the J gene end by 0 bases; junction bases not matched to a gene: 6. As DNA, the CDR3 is TGTGCCAGCAGGGGGACAGGGAATCCCTCTGGGGCCAACGTCCTGACTTTC. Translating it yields CASRGTGNPSGANVLTF.

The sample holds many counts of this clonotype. The CDR3 nucleotides read TGTGCCATCGCGGCTAGCGGGAGCCCCGGGGAGACCCAGTACTTC. Residues: CAIAASGSPGETQYF. V usage is TRBV10-3 and J usage is TRBJ2-5, with 10 bases that match TRBD2. CDR3 length equals 15 residues. Losses at the gene ends were 8 bases for V and 5 bases for J; bases not matched to a gene: 11. Germline V gene sequence: CDR1 ENHRY, CDR2 SYGVKD.

For the CDR3, the DNA is TGTGCCACCAGCAGAGTGGGGACAGATCCCTACGAGCAGTACTTC. This translates into CATSRVGTDPYEQYF. The V call is TRBV15, the J call TRBJ2-7, with TRBD1 matching over 7 bases. CDR1 and CDR2 from the germline V gene are LNHNV and YYDKDF (reference sequence). Trimming at V came to 1 base and at J to 2 bases, leaving 5 bases not matched to a gene. The CDR3 loop spans 15 amino acids.

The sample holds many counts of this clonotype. CDR3 bases: TGTGCCAGCAGTTTGGACAGGGGGTATACCGAGCAGTACTTC. It yields the protein CASSLDRGYTEQYF. This chain links TRBV27 with TRBJ2-7; 10 bases line up with TRBD1. J lost 6 bases, V lost 3 bases, and 5 bases had no gene match. This CDR3 has 14 amino acids. The germline V gene encodes CDR1 MNHEY and CDR2 SMNVEV (reference sequence).

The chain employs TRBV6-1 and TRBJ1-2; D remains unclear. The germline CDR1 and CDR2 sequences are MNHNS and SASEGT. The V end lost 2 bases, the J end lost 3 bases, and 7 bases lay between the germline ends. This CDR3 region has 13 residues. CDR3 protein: CASSEYGYYGYTF. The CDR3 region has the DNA TGTGCCAGCAGTGAATACGGCTACTATGGCTACACCTTC.

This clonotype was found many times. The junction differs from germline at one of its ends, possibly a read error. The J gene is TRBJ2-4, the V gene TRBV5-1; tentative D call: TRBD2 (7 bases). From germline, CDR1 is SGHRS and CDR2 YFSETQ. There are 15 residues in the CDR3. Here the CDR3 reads CASSSQGGAKNIKYF. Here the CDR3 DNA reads TGCGCCAGCAGCTCACAGGGAGGGGCCAAAAACATTAAGTACTTC.

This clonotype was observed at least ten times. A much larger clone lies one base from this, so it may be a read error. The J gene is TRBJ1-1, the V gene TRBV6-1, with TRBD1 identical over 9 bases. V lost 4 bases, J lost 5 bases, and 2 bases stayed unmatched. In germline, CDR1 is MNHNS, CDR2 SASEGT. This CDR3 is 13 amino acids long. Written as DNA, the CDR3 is TGTGCCAGCAGTGGGACAGGGGAAACTGAAGCTTTCTTT. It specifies CASSGTGETEAFF.

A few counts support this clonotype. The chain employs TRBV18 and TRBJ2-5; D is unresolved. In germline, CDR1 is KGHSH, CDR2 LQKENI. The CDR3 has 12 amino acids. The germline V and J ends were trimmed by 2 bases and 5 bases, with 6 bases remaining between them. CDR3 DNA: TGTGCCAGCTCACCATTAGAGGAGACCCAGTACTTC. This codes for CASSPLEETQYF. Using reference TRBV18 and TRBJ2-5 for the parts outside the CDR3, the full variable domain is NAGVMQNPRHLVRRRGQEARLRCSPMKGHSHVYWYRQLPEEGLKFMVYLQKENIIDESGMPKERFSAEFPKEGPSILRIQQVVRGDSAAYFCASSPLEETQYFGPGTRLLVL.

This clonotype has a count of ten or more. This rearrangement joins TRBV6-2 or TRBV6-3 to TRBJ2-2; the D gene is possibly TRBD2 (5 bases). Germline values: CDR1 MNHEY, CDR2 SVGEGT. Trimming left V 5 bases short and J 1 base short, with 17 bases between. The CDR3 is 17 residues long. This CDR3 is CASSVPEGGRNTGELFF. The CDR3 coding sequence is TGTGCCAGCAGTGTCCCCGAGGGCGGTCGGAACACCGGGGAGCTGTTTTTT.

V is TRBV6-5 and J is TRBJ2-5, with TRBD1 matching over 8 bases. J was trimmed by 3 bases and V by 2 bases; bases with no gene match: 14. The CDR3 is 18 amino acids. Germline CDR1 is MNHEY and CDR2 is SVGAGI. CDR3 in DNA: TGTGCCAGCAGTTACCCGGGTCGGGGTCTGGGACAGGAAGAGACCCAGTACTTC. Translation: CASSYPGRGLGQEETQYF.

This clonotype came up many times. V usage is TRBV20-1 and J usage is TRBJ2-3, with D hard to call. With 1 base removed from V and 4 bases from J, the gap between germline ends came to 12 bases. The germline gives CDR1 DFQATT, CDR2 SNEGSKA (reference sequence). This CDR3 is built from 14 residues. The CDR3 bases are TGCAGTGCTAGAGGGCCCCCTGGTGCAGATACGCAGTATTTT. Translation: CSARGPPGADTQYF.

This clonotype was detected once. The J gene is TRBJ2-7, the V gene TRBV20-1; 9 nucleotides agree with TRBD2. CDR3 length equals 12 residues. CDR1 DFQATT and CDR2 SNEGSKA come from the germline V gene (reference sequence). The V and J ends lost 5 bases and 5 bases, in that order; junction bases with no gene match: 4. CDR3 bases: TGCAGTGCTCAGCGGGAGGCCCACGAGCAGTACTTC. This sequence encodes CSAQREAHEQYF.

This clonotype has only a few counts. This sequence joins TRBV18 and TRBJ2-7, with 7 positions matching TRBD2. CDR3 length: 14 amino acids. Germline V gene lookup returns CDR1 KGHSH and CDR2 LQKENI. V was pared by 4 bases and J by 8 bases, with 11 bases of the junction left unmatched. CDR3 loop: CASSRGPGEGKQYF. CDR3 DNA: TGTGCCAGCTCACGCGGACCCGGGGAGGGGAAGCAGTACTTC.

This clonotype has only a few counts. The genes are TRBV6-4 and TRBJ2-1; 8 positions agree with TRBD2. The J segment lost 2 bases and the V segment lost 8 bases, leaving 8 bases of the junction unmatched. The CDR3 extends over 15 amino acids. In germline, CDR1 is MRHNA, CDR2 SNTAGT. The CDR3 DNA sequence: TGTGCCAGCCAATCGAATAGCGGGACCTACAATGAGCAGTTCTTC. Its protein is CASQSNSGTYNEQFF.